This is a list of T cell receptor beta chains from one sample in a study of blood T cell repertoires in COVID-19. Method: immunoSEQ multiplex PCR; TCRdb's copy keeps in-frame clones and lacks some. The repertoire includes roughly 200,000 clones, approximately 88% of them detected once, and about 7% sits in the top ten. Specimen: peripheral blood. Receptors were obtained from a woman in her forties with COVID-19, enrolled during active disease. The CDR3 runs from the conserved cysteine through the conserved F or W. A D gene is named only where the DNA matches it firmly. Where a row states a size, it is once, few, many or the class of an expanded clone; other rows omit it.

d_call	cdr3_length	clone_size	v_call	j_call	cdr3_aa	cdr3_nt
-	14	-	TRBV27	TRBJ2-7	CASSSTVSSYEQYF	TGTGCCAGCAGTTCGACAGTAAGCTCCTACGAGCAGTACTTC
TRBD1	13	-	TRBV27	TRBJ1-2	CASSFRQGYGYTF	TGTGCCAGCAGCTTTAGACAGGGCTATGGCTACACCTTC
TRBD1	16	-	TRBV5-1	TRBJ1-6	CASSQGDRGLGSPLHF	TGCGCCAGCAGCCAGGGAGACAGGGGGCTAGGGTCACCCCTCCACTTT
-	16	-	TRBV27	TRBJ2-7	CASSLRLGTSPYEQYF	TGTGCCAGCAGTTTAAGATTGGGGACAAGTCCCTACGAGCAGTACTTC
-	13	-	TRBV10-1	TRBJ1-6	CASSESRNSPLHF	TGCGCCAGCAGTGAGTCTCGGAATTCACCCCTCCACTTT
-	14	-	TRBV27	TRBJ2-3	CASSSRESVDTQYF	TGTGCCAGCAGTTCCCGAGAGAGTGTGGATACGCAGTATTTT
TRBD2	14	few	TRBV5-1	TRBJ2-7	CASMREEVSYEQYF	TGCGCCAGCATGCGGGAGGAGGTCTCTTACGAGCAGTACTTC
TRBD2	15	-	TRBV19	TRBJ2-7	CASSLQPSGGYEQYF	TGTGCCAGTAGTCTGCAGCCTAGCGGGGGTTACGAGCAGTACTTC
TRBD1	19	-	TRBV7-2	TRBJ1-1	CASSLVRRGQGPPNTEAFF	TGTGCCAGCAGCTTGGTGAGGAGGGGACAGGGGCCTCCTAACACTGAAGCTTTCTTT
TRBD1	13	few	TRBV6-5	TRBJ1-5	CASRDRVNQPQHF	TGTGCCAGCAGGGACAGGGTAAATCAGCCCCAGCATTTT
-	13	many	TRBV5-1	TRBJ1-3	CATQQGPGNTIYF	TGCGCCACCCAACAGGGCCCTGGAAACACCATATATTTT
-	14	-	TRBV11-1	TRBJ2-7	CASSPQKASYEQYF	TGTGCCAGCAGCCCCCAAAAAGCCTCCTACGAGCAGTACTTC
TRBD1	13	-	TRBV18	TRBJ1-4	CASPGTGREKLFF	TGTGCCAGCCCCGGGACAGGGCGTGAAAAACTGTTTTTT
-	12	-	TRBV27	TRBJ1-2	CASKGGGRGYTF	TGTGCCAGCAAGGGGGGAGGGAGGGGCTACACCTTC
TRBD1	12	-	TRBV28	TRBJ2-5	CASRQGQETQYF	TGTGCCAGCCGACAGGGGCAAGAGACCCAGTACTTC
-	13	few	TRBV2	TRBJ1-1	CALTDISNTEAFF	TGTGCCCTCACAGACATCTCGAACACTGAAGCTTTCTTT
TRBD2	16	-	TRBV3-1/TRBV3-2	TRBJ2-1	CASSHWAGGRNNEQFF	TGTGCCAGCAGCCATTGGGCGGGGGGGCGGAACAATGAGCAGTTCTTC
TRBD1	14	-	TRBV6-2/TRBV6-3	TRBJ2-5	CASSPGQGLETQYF	TGTGCCAGCAGCCCGGGACAGGGGTTGGAGACCCAGTACTTC
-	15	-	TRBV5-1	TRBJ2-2	CASSSGLQNTGELFF	TGCGCCAGCAGCTCGGGACTCCAGAACACCGGGGAGCTGTTTTTT
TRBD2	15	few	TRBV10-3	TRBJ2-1	CAIGGWTRGFNEQFF	TGTGCCATCGGGGGGTGGACTAGGGGCTTCAATGAGCAGTTCTTC
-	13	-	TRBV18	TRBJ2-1	CASSPGLSNEQFF	TGTGCCAGCTCACCGGGACTGAGCAATGAGCAGTTCTTC
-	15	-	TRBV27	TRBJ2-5	CASSSQGRREETQYF	TGTGCCAGCAGTTCACAGGGAAGGCGTGAAGAGACCCAGTACTTC
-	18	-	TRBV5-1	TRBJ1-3	CASSLAAGHPSSGNTIYF	TGCGCCAGCAGCTTGGCCGCTGGACATCCGAGCTCTGGAAACACCATATATTTT
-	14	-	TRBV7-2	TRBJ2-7	CASSLPITGTEQYF	TGTGCCAGCAGCCTTCCAATAACAGGTACCGAGCAGTACTTC
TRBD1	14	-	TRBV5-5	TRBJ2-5	CASSPGTVLETQYF	TGTGCCAGCAGCCCGGGGACAGTTTTGGAGACCCAGTACTTC
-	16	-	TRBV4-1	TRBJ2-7	CASSQASTAPTYEQYF	TGCGCCAGCAGCCAAGCTTCGACAGCCCCCACCTACGAGCAGTACTTC